The rows below give T cell receptor beta chains drawn from one sample of a study of cytomegalovirus exposure and HLA in healthy donors. Measured with immunoSEQ multiplex PCR; TCRdb has only the in-frame clones, and not every one. Found here are tens of thousands of clones; the top ten clones hold more than 0.45%. The sequencing sample was made of PBMCs. The receptors were sampled from a man in his forties or fifties in good health and CMV-seronegative. Both conserved end residues are part of each CDR3. D genes are given only for firm matches.

v_gene	d_gene	j_gene	CDR3aa	CDR3nt
TRBV28	NA	TRBJ1-4	CASSLRGSEKLFF	TGTGCCAGCAGTTTACGTGGTAGTGAAAAACTGTTTTTT
TRBV6-6	TRBD1	TRBJ1-5	CASRRGTDNQPQHF	TGTGCCAGCAGGAGAGGGACAGACAATCAGCCCCAGCATTTT
TRBV30	NA	TRBJ1-5	CAWSGGHSNQPQHF	TGTGCCTGGAGTGGGGGACATAGCAATCAGCCCCAGCATTTT
TRBV30	TRBD1	TRBJ1-6	CACLTGALPNSPLHF	TGTGCCTGCCTGACAGGGGCCCTTCCTAATTCACCCCTCCACTTT
TRBV10-1	NA	TRBJ1-2	CASSEKTATRDGYTF	TGCGCCAGCAGTGAAAAGACAGCGACTAGGGATGGCTACACCTTC
TRBV5-6	NA	TRBJ2-7	CASSPTGRYEQYF	TGTGCCAGCAGCCCCACGGGGAGGTACGAGCAGTACTTC
TRBV9	TRBD1	TRBJ1-2	CASSVEGQGYGYTF	TGTGCCAGCAGCGTAGAGGGACAGGGATATGGCTACACCTTC
TRBV6-5	TRBD1	TRBJ2-7	CASSKPGQGFGEQYF	TGTGCCAGCAGTAAACCGGGACAGGGATTTGGCGAGCAGTACTTC
TRBV11-2	TRBD1	TRBJ1-4	CASSQGQGNEKLFF	TGTGCCAGCAGCCAAGGACAGGGTAATGAAAAACTGTTTTTT
TRBV10-1	NA	TRBJ2-1	CASSESSRGRNEQFF	TGCGCCAGCAGTGAGTCGTCCAGGGGAAGGAATGAGCAGTTCTTC
TRBV5-1	NA	TRBJ2-3	CASSLTSTRADTQYF	TGCGCCAGCAGCTTAACTAGCACCAGGGCAGATACGCAGTATTTT
TRBV25-1	TRBD1	TRBJ1-1	CASSARTGENTEAFF	TGTGCCAGCAGTGCCCGGACAGGGGAGAACACTGAAGCTTTCTTT
TRBV21-1	NA	TRBJ2-3	CASPSRLAGGLCTDTQYF	TGTGCCAGCCCCAGCCGACTAGCGGGGGGCCTCTGCACAGATACGCAGTATTTT
TRBV18	TRBD2	TRBJ2-1	CASSQGRENEFF	TGTGCCAGCTCACAAGGGAGGGAAAATGAGTTCTTC
TRBV20-1	NA	TRBJ2-7	CSARDPREQYF	TGCAGTGCTAGAGATCCCAGAGAGCAGTACTTC
TRBV5-6	TRBD1	TRBJ1-2	CASSFGTGVYGYTF	TGTGCCAGCAGCTTCGGGACAGGGGTCTATGGCTACACCTTC
TRBV6-5	TRBD1	TRBJ1-5	CASSGQGKAQPQHF	TGTGCCAGCAGTGGACAGGGCAAGGCTCAGCCCCAGCATTTT
TRBV19	TRBD1	TRBJ1-6	CASAPGQGNSPLHF	TGTGCCAGTGCGCCGGGACAGGGTAATTCACCCCTCCACTTT
TRBV7-3	TRBD1	TRBJ1-1	CASSSTGYRNTEAFF	TGTGCCAGCAGCTCGACAGGGTATCGGAACACTGAAGCTTTCTTT
TRBV10-3	TRBD1	TRBJ1-2	CAISPLGQALYGYTF	TGTGCCATCAGTCCCCTGGGACAGGCCCTCTATGGCTACACCTTC
TRBV25-1	TRBD1	TRBJ1-2	CASGQGRGYGYTF	TGTGCCAGCGGACAGGGACGCGGCTATGGCTACACCTTC
TRBV9	NA	TRBJ2-1	CASSVLGGMGRGHNEQFF	TGTGCCAGCAGCGTTTTGGGGGGAATGGGACGAGGGCACAATGAGCAGTTCTTC
TRBV18	TRBD1	TRBJ2-7	CASSPSPGQVREQYF	TGTGCCAGCTCACCAAGCCCAGGACAGGTACGCGAGCAGTACTTC
TRBV15	NA	TRBJ1-1	CATSRDRRNTEAFF	TGTGCCACCAGCAGAGATAGGAGGAACACTGAAGCTTTCTTT
TRBV19	NA	TRBJ1-5	CASSIGVYSNQPQHF	TGTGCCAGTAGTATCGGAGTGTATAGCAATCAGCCCCAGCATTTT
TRBV5-6	TRBD1	TRBJ2-7	CASRDRGLYEQYF	TGTGCCAGCAGGGACAGGGGTCTCTACGAGCAGTACTTC
TRBV11-2	TRBD1	TRBJ1-5	CASSQTGFSQPQHF	TGTGCCAGCAGCCAGACAGGGTTCTCTCAGCCCCAGCATTTT
TRBV9	TRBD2	TRBJ2-5	CASSVAGGETQYF	TGTGCCAGCAGCGTAGCGGGGGGAGAGACCCAGTACTTC
TRBV9	NA	TRBJ2-3	CASSVSGNADTQYF	TGTGCCAGCAGCGTCTCAGGGAACGCAGATACGCAGTATTTT
TRBV10-3	TRBD1	TRBJ1-1	CAIGTGDTEAFF	TGTGCCATTGGGACAGGGGACACTGAAGCTTTCTTT
TRBV9	TRBD1	TRBJ1-2	CASSVGGGREGYTF	TGTGCCAGCAGCGTAGGAGGGGGCCGGGAAGGCTACACCTTC
TRBV2	TRBD2	TRBJ2-2	CASSEGVLAGNTGELFF	TGTGCCAGCAGTGAAGGGGTACTAGCGGGAAACACCGGGGAGCTGTTTTTT
TRBV6-5	TRBD1	TRBJ1-1	CASSYSTQGDTEAFF	TGTGCCAGCAGTTACTCGACACAGGGGGACACTGAAGCTTTCTTT
TRBV9	NA	TRBJ2-7	CASSVGVGDNNYEQYF	TGTGCCAGCAGCGTGGGGGTAGGGGACAACAACTACGAGCAGTACTTC
TRBV19	TRBD1	TRBJ2-3	CASSMDWGQGQYF	TGTGCCAGTAGTATGGATTGGGGACAGGGGCAGTATTTT
TRBV6-5	NA	TRBJ1-1	CASSYRSTANTEAFF	TGTGCCAGCAGTTACCGTTCGACAGCGAACACTGAAGCTTTCTTT
TRBV18	NA	TRBJ2-3	CASSPETDTQYF	TGTGCCAGCTCACCAGAGACAGATACGCAGTATTTT
TRBV27	NA	TRBJ1-2	CASSLSRDFGYTF	TGTGCCAGCAGTTTATCGAGAGACTTCGGCTACACCTTC
TRBV30	NA	TRBJ2-7	CAGTQGYEQYF	TGTGCCGGGACCCAGGGGTACGAGCAGTACTTC
TRBV27	NA	TRBJ2-7	CASSLSYQGSYEQYF	TGTGCCAGCAGTTTATCTTATCAGGGAAGCTACGAGCAGTACTTC
TRBV5-1	TRBD2	TRBJ2-1	CASSLVERGAHNEQFF	TGCGCCAGCAGCTTGGTTGAGCGGGGGGCTCACAATGAGCAGTTCTTC
TRBV7-3	NA	TRBJ2-3	CASTLRAGRVDTQYF	TGTGCCAGCACCCTTAGGGCAGGGCGAGTCGATACGCAGTATTTT
TRBV28	NA	TRBJ1-5	CASSFDLREGWNQPQHF	TGTGCCAGCAGTTTTGATCTTCGGGAGGGTTGGAATCAGCCCCAGCATTTT
TRBV6-5	TRBD1	TRBJ1-1	CASSYHQGARNTEAFF	TGTGCCAGCAGTTACCACCAGGGGGCCCGGAACACTGAAGCTTTCTTT
TRBV5-4	TRBD2	TRBJ2-5	CASSRGLEKETQYF	TGTGCCAGCAGCCGGGGACTAGAGAAAGAGACCCAGTACTTC